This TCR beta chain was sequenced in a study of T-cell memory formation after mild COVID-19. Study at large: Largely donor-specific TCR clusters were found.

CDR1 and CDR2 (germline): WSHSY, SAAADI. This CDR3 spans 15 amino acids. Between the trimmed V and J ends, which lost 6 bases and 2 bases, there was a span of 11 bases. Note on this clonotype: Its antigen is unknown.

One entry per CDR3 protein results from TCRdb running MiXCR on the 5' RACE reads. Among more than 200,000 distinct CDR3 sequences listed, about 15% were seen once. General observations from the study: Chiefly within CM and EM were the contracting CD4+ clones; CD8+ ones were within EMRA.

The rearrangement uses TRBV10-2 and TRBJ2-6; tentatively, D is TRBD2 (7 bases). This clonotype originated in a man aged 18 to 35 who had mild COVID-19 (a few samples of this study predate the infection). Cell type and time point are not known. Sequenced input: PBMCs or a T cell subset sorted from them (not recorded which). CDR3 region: CASRKGGAGANVLTF. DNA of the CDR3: TGCGCCAGCAGGAAGGGGGGGGCTGGGGCCAACGTCCTGACTTTC.